The 20 T cell receptor beta chains reported below all come from one sample, sequenced in a study of beta chain features in type 1 diabetes. cDNA synthesis used the whole RNA isolate, giving expressed TCRB sequences. Only in-frame clones appear in the TCRdb table, and some are missing; sequencing was by immunoSEQ multiplex PCR. This sample has fewer than 500,000 clones, with 14% found just once. Sample: naive CD4+ T cells from blood. All receptors come from a man aged 25 to 40 in good health.

This clone appeared a few times. The CDR3 here is CASSSTSGYTF. The CDR3 nucleotides are TGTGCCAGCTCCAGTACCTCCGGCTACACCTTC. The chain links TRBV18 to TRBJ1-2; unclear D gene. With 6 bases removed from V and 8 bases from J, the gap between germline ends came to 10 bases. There are 11 residues in the CDR3. From germline, CDR1 is KGHSH and CDR2 LQKENI.

This clone was detected a few times. The V and J genes are TRBV10-3 and TRBJ2-7; 11 bases align to TRBD2. The germline CDR1 and CDR2 sequences are ENHRY and SYGVKD. V lost 4 bases and J lost 0; bases outside the gene matches: 2. CDR3 length equals 15 residues. The CDR3 nucleotides read TGTGCCATCAGTGCGACTAGCGGGACCTCCTACGAGCAGTACGTC. The encoded protein is CAISATSGTSYEQYV.

This clone has only a few counts. The V call is TRBV13, the J call TRBJ2-7; D remains ambiguous. Trimming pared 3 bases from V and 4 bases from J, leaving 7 bases between. Germline CDR1 reads PRHDT; CDR2 reads FYEKMQ (reference sequence). This CDR3 has 12 amino acids. The CDR3 loop is CASSFYLYEQYF. In nucleotides, the CDR3 is TGTGCCAGCAGCTTTTACTTGTACGAGCAGTACTTC. The full variable domain, in which reference TRBV13 and TRBJ2-7 provide the parts outside the CDR3, is AAGVIQSPRHLIKEKRETATLKCYPIPRHDTVYWYQQGPGQDPQFLISFYEKMQSDKGSIPDRFSAQQFSDYHSELNMSSLELGDSALYFCASSFYLYEQYFGPGTRLTVT.

The CDR3 spells CASALSGTSGNTIYF. The CDR3 DNA is TGTGCCAGCGCGCTCTCGGGCACCTCTGGAAACACCATATATTTT. The J gene is TRBJ1-3, the V gene TRBV7-6; no clear D. V was cut by 8 bases and J by 0 bases, with 14 bases left in between. The CDR3 has 15 amino acids. CDR1 and CDR2 from the germline V gene are SGHVS and FNYEAQ.

The rearrangement links TRBV5-1 to TRBJ2-4; 9 bases agree with TRBD2. Germline CDR1 is SGHRS and CDR2 is YFSETQ. Trimming cost V 4 bases and J 0 bases; bases outside gene matches: 5. The CDR3 sequence is 16 residues long. The CDR3 sequence: CASSLLAGVAKNIQYF. CDR3 coding DNA: TGCGCCAGCAGCCTTTTAGCGGGGGTAGCCAAAAACATTCAGTACTTC.

This clone was counted between two and nine times. The V and J genes are TRBV27 and TRBJ2-4; maybe TRBD2 (6 bases). V was trimmed by 6 bases and J by 6 bases, leaving 9 bases between them. This CDR3 region has 12 residues. Germline V lookup: CDR1 MNHEY, CDR2 SMNVEV (reference sequence). The CDR3 sequence is CASSEGGNIQYF. In DNA, the CDR3 is TGTGCCAGCAGCGAGGGAGGAAACATTCAGTACTTC.

The V and J genes are TRBV18 and TRBJ2-7; D is uncertain. The CDR3 is made up of 13 amino acids. CDR1 is KGHSH, CDR2 LQKENI, per germline. Trimming left V 3 bases short and J 1 base short, with 7 bases between. The CDR3 reads CASSPGASYEQYV. As DNA, the CDR3 is TGTGCCAGCTCACCTGGAGCGTCCTACGAGCAGTACGTC.

This clone was found a few times. CDR3 protein: CASSPLSNPEKLFF. Here the CDR3 DNA reads TGTGCCAGCTCACCACTTAGCAATCCAGAAAAACTGTTTTTT. The chain combines TRBV18 with TRBJ1-4; no reliable D call. V was trimmed by 1 base and J by 8 bases, leaving 11 bases between them. The germline gives CDR1 KGHSH, CDR2 LQKENI. This CDR3 comprises 14 residues.

This clone was detected only a few times. The chain has TRBV30 and TRBJ1-2; perhaps TRBD1 as D (6 bases). Germline V gene lookup returns CDR1 GTSNPN and CDR2 SVGIG (reference sequence). V lost 2 bases, J lost 7 bases, and 17 bases lay in between. This CDR3 has 14 amino acids. CDR3 in amino acids: CAWSTSRGAGGYTF. In DNA, the CDR3 is TGTGCCTGGAGTACATCCAGGGGCGCAGGTGGCTACACCTTC.

In this sample, this clone turned up a few times. V is TRBV6-5 and J is TRBJ2-1; D is perhaps TRBD2 (6 bases). Trimming removed 5 bases from V and 9 bases from J, with 20 bases in between. Germline V gene lookup returns CDR1 MNHEY and CDR2 SVGAGI. The CDR3 extends over 15 amino acids. The CDR3 spells CASSRGTRGWGEQFF. In nucleotides, the CDR3 is TGTGCCAGCAGTCGCGGGACTCGAGGATGGGGTGAGCAGTTCTTC.

This chain joins TRBV5-4 and TRBJ1-5; D unresolved. This CDR3 is built from 12 residues. V was trimmed by 0 bases and J by 5 bases, leaving 3 bases between them. Germline V gene sequence: CDR1 SGHNT, CDR2 YYREEE (reference sequence). The DNA of the CDR3 is TGTGCCAGCAGCTTGGAAGATCAGCCCCAGCATTTT. Protein sequence: CASSLEDQPQHF.

The V and J genes are TRBV7-2 and TRBJ2-7; D gene uncertain. The germline CDR1 and CDR2 sequences are SGHTA and FQGNSA. There are 14 residues in the CDR3. V was clipped by 3 bases and J by 3 bases, with 12 bases between them. The CDR3 spells CASSFGRIGYEQYV. CDR3 in DNA: TGTGCCAGCAGCTTTGGCCGGATTGGCTACGAGCAGTACGTC.

This clone was seen a few times. This chain joins TRBV28 and TRBJ2-1, with D possibly being TRBD1 (6 bases). The germline V and J ends were trimmed by 0 bases and 5 bases, with 14 bases remaining between them. Germline V lookup: CDR1 MDHEN, CDR2 SYDVKM. The CDR3 runs 16 residues. CDR3 in DNA: TGTGCCAGCAGTTTATGGACAGGCCGGGGTAACAATGAGCAGTTCTTC. Protein sequence: CASSLWTGRGNNEQFF.

The chain is built from TRBV7-9 and TRBJ2-3; D is unclear. The CDR3 is made up of 12 amino acids. Trimming removed 3 bases from V and 6 bases from J, with 7 bases in between. The germline CDR1 and CDR2 sequences are SEHNR and FQNEAQ (reference sequence). DNA for the CDR3: TGTGCCAGCAGCTTTATTACCGATACGCAGTATTTT. Encoded protein: CASSFITDTQYF.

The V and J genes are TRBV7-2 and TRBJ2-4, with a tentative D call TRBD1 (6 bases). The V gene's germline CDR1 is SGHTA and CDR2 FQGNSA. This CDR3 spans 14 amino acids. Trimming removed 5 bases from V and 1 base from J, with 9 bases in between. CDR3 coding DNA: TGTGCCAGCAGCCCGGGACACGCCAAAAACATTCAGTACTTC. Translated: CASSPGHAKNIQYF.

There are a few counts of this clone. The chain combines TRBV27 with TRBJ2-7, with D tentatively TRBD1 (5 bases). V was clipped by 7 bases and J by 3 bases, with 13 bases between them. The CDR3 totals 13 residues. Germline V gene sequence: CDR1 MNHEY, CDR2 SMNVEV (reference sequence). As DNA, the CDR3 is TGTGCCAGCAAAGGGCAGGGCCGCTACGAGCAGTACTTC. It is translated as CASKGQGRYEQYF.

The V gene is TRBV10-2, the J gene TRBJ1-2, with TRBD1 matching over 8 bases. CDR3 length: 15 residues. Germline CDR1 and CDR2: WSHSY and SAAADI. Trimming at V came to 6 bases and at J to 2 bases, leaving 8 bases not matched to a gene. The CDR3 loop reads CASSAPTGANYGYTF. CDR3 nucleotide sequence: TGCGCCAGCAGCGCCCCGACAGGGGCGAACTATGGCTACACCTTC.

This chain joins TRBV29-1 and TRBJ2-1; maybe TRBD2 (5 bases). V shed 3 bases and J shed 6 bases, with 9 bases lying between them. Germline lookup yields CDR1 SQVTM and CDR2 ANQGSEA. The CDR3 is 12 amino acids. The CDR3 reads CSVERASNEQFF. The DNA for the CDR3 is TGCAGCGTTGAGAGGGCGAGCAATGAGCAGTTCTTC.

This sequence joins TRBV25-1 and TRBJ2-1; TRBD2 aligns across 8 bases. Germline V gene data show CDR1 as MGHDK and CDR2 as SYGVNS. V dropped 1 base and J dropped 2; count of bases not matched to a gene: 4. There are 16 residues in the CDR3. The CDR3, as DNA: TGTGCCAGCAGTGAATGGGGCGGGGGGCCCTACAATGAGCAGTTCTTC. It translates to CASSEWGGGPYNEQFF.

The chain employs TRBV20-1 and TRBJ1-1; D remains ambiguous. CDR3 size: 10 residues. Germline-derived CDR1 and CDR2 are DFQATT and SNEGSKA (reference sequence). Trimming took 5 bases from V and 3 from J, leaving 4 bases between them. CDR3 DNA: TGCAGTGCTGTGGACACTGAAGCTTTCTTT. It specifies CSAVDTEAFF.